These 12 T cell receptor beta chains came from one sample sequenced in a study of CD8+CD57+ T cells in acquired aplastic anemia. Profiles of TCR beta VDJ and CDR3 were generated from a genomic DNA template. TCRdb reprocessed the reads via MiXCR and lists one record per CDR3 protein. The table has 100,000 to 150,000 distinct CDR3 sequences, around 50% seen once. The sequencing input was sorted CD4+, CD8+, or CD8+CD57+ T cells (not recorded which) from PBMCs. The receptors here all came from a human donor in good health, serving as a control.

The chain recombines TRBV7-2 with TRBJ1-1, with a possible D match to TRBD1 (6 bases). This CDR3 has 14 amino acids. With 2 bases removed from V and 8 bases from J, the gap between germline ends came to 15 bases. The germline V gene has CDR1 SGHTA and CDR2 FQGNSA. The CDR3 DNA is TGTGCCAGCAGCTTACACAGGGAGTCCGTCGAAGCTTTCTTT. Its translation: CASSLHRESVEAFF.

In its sample, this clonotype was seen many times. CDR3 sequence reads: CASSFGQNNSPLHF. CDR3 DNA: TGTGCCAGCAGTTTTGGGCAGAATAATTCACCCCTCCACTTT. The genes are TRBV12-3 or TRBV12-4 and TRBJ1-6; D is unclear. The CDR3 runs 14 residues. The V end was cut by 3 bases, the J end by 5 bases, with 8 bases between.

The CDR3 here is CSAGEPGVGTEAFF. Written as DNA, the CDR3 is TGCAGTGCTGGGGAACCAGGGGTGGGCACTGAAGCTTTCTTT. The rearrangement links TRBV20-1 to TRBJ1-1; maybe TRBD1 (6 bases). The V and J ends lost 5 bases and 4 bases respectively, with 17 bases between them. The germline V gene encodes CDR1 DFQATT and CDR2 SNEGSKA (reference sequence). CDR3 size: 14 residues.

The chain combines TRBV11-3 with TRBJ2-7, with 11 bases fitting TRBD2. J gave up 6 bases and V 2 bases, and 6 bases lay outside the gene matches. Germline V lookup: CDR1 SGHNT, CDR2 YENEEA. This CDR3 comprises 15 residues. CDR3 DNA sequence: TGTGCCAGCAGCTTACTTAGCGGGGGGGCCAGCGAGCAGTACTTC. This codes for CASSLLSGGASEQYF.

This clonotype appeared once. This rearrangement joins TRBV19 to TRBJ1-5; D possibly corresponds to TRBD1 (6 bases). CDR1 is LNHDA, CDR2 SQIVND, per germline (reference sequence). The CDR3 extends over 16 amino acids. Trimming stripped 0 bases from V and 4 bases from J, with 13 bases between. The CDR3 sequence: CASSIDRGQGNQPQHF. The DNA for the CDR3 is TGTGCCAGTAGTATAGATCGTGGGCAGGGGAATCAGCCCCAGCATTTT. Using reference TRBV19 and TRBJ1-5 for the parts outside the CDR3, the full variable domain is DGGITQSPKYLFRKEGQNVTLSCEQNLNHDAMYWYRQDPGQGLRLIYYSQIVNDFQKGDIAEGYSVSREKKESFPLTVTSAQKNPTAFYLCASSIDRGQGNQPQHFGDGTRLSIL.

In its sample, this clonotype was seen a few times. V and J are TRBV10-2 and TRBJ2-1; D is undetermined. The V gene's germline CDR1 is WSHSY and CDR2 SAAADI. Trimming removed 2 bases from V and 6 bases from J, with 14 bases in between. CDR3 length: 15 residues. The CDR3 reads CASSEDSKPVNEQFF. Written as DNA, the CDR3 is TGCGCCAGCAGTGAGGACTCCAAGCCGGTCAATGAGCAGTTCTTC.

The chain links TRBV10-3 to TRBJ2-6, with 7 bases identical to TRBD1. Per the germline V gene, CDR1 is ENHRY and CDR2 is SYGVKD. J was trimmed by 4 bases and V by 3 bases; bases with no gene match: 9. The CDR3 length is 17 residues. CDR3: CAISDRDSLRGANVLTF. The CDR3 DNA reads as TGTGCCATCAGTGACCGGGACAGCCTCCGGGGGGCCAACGTCCTGACTTTC.

This clonotype was detected many times. V gene TRBV12-5 combines with J gene TRBJ2-3; D uncertain. Germline V lookup: CDR1 LGHNT, CDR2 FRNRAP. The V end lost 6 bases, the J end lost 2 bases, and 6 bases lay between the germline ends. There are 12 residues in the CDR3. CDR3 bases: TGTGCTAGTGGGAGATTCACAGATACGCAGTATTTT. It yields the protein CASGRFTDTQYF.

This clonotype was detected ten times or more. The chain recombines TRBV24-1 with TRBJ2-3; D is possibly TRBD1 (6 bases). The V and J ends lost 6 bases and 4 bases respectively, with 13 bases between them. The CDR3 totals 14 residues. The germline V gene has CDR1 KGHDR and CDR2 SFDVKD. The chain's CDR3 is CATSPRGKADTQYF. The CDR3 DNA reads as TGTGCCACCAGTCCGAGGGGGAAGGCAGATACGCAGTATTTT.

As concerns this clonotype: A read error may be the cause here, since a much bigger clone is one base away. V and J are TRBV5-1 and TRBJ2-3; 7 positions agree with TRBD1. CDR1 is SGHRS and CDR2 is YFSETQ in the germline V gene. The CDR3 extends over 15 amino acids. The CDR3 sequence: CANSSTGTVGDTQYF. CDR3 DNA: TGCGCCAACAGCTCGACCGGGACAGTGGGAGATACGCAGTATTTT.

The rearrangement uses TRBV2 and TRBJ2-1; D is uncertain. The CDR3 loop spans 14 amino acids. The V end lost 3 bases, the J end lost 7 bases, and 13 bases lay between the germline ends. Germline loops: CDR1 SNHLY, CDR2 FYNNEI. For the CDR3, the DNA is TGTGCCAGCAGTGATATACGTAGGGAAAATGAGCAGTTCTTC. Amino acids: CASSDIRRENEQFF.

About this clonotype: No conserved phenylalanine or tryptophan is present at the end of the CDR3, so a read error is the likely explanation. The genes are TRBV7-8 and TRBJ2-7; no firm D call. CDR3 length equals 12 residues. V lost 4 bases and J lost 6, with 10 bases in between. Germline assignment: CDR1 SGHVS and CDR2 FQNEAQ. CDR3 residues: CASSSDGSEQYL. The CDR3 DNA is TGTGCCAGCAGCTCGGACGGGTCCGAGCAGTACCTC.